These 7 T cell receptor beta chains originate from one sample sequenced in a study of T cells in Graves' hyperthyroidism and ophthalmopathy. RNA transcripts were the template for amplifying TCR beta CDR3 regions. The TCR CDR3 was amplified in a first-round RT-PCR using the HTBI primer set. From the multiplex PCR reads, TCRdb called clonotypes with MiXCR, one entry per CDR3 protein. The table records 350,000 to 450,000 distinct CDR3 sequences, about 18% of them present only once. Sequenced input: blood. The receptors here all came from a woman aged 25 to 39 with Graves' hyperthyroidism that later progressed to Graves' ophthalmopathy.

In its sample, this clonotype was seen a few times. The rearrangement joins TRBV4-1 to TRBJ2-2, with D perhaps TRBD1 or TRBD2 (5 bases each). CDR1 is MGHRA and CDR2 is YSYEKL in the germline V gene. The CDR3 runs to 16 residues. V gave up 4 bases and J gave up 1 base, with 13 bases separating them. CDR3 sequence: CASSLSGTVNTGELFF. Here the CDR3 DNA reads TGCGCCAGCAGCCTTTCCGGGACGGTGAACACCGGGGAGCTGTTTTTT.

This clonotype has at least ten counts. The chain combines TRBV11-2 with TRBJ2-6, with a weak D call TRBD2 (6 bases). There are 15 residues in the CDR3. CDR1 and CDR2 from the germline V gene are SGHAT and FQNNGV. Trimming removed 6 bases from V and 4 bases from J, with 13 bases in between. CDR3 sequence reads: CASSPEGLGANVLTF. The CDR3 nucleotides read TGTGCCAGCAGTCCGGAGGGCCTCGGGGCCAACGTCCTGACTTTC.

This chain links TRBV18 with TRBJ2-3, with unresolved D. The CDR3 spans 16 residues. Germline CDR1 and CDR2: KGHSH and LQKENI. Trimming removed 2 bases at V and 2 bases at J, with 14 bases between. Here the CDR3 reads CASSPSQLRNTDTQYF. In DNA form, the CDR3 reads TGTGCCAGCTCACCATCGCAGCTACGTAACACAGATACGCAGTATTTT.

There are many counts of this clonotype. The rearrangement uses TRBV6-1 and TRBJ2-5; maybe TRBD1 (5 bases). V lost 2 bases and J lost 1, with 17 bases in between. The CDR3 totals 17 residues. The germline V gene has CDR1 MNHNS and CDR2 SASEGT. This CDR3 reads CASSERAQGGFQETQYF. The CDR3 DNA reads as TGTGCCAGCAGTGAAAGGGCGCAGGGCGGTTTCCAAGAGACCCAGTACTTC.

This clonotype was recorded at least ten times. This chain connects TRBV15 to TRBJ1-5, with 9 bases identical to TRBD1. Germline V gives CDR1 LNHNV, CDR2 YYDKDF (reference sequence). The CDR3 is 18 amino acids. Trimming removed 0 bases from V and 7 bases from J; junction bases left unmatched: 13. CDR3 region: CATSRDWQGQGSGQPQHF. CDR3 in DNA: TGTGCCACCAGCAGAGATTGGCAAGGACAGGGGTCGGGACAGCCCCAGCATTTT.

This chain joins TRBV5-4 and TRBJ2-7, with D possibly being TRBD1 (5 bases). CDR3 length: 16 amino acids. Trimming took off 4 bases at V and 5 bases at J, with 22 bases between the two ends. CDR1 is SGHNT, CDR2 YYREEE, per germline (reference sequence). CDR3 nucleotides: TGTGCCAGCAGCACGTCCGGTGCGAAGGGGTTTCACGAGCAGTACTTC. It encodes CASSTSGAKGFHEQYF.

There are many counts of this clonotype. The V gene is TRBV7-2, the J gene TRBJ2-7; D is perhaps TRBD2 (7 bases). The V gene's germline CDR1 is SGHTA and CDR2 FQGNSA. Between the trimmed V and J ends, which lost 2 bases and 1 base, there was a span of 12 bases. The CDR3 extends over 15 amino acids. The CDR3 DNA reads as TGTGCCAGCAGCTTAAGGCGGGGGCCTTCCTACGAGCAGTACTTC. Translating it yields CASSLRRGPSYEQYF.